The source of this T cell receptor (beta chain) is a study of Ad26.COV2.S vaccination and SARS-CoV-2 variants. Repertoires were generated with immunoSEQ multiplex PCR, while TCRdb's copy carries only in-frame clones and drops some. There are about 420,000 clones in the sample; roughly 90% occur only once, and less than 4.5% lies in the top ten. Treatment of the sample: over 15 received Ad26.COV2.S at low or high dose, single or two shots; roughly five received placebo; per-sample allocation not given. Sampling happened 63 days after the first vaccine or placebo injection. Study outcomes and limitations: Breadth of non-spike TCRs did not differ between vaccinees and placebo recipients.

CDR3 size: 17 residues. Trimming left V 0 bases short and J 0 bases short, with 12 bases between. Germline CDR1 LGHNA, CDR2 YSLEER. Turning to this clone: The antigen remains unidentified.

The rearrangement links TRBV4-3 to TRBJ1-3; D remains unclear. This specimen was peripheral blood, taken in a trial of Ad26.COV2.S vaccine versus placebo. The TCR originated in a person aged 18 to 59 who received the Ad26.COV2.S COVID-19 vaccine or a placebo. The CDR3 loop reads CASSQEPPGYSGNTIYF. The CDR3 DNA sequence: TGCGCCAGCAGCCAAGAGCCTCCGGGCTACTCTGGAAACACCATATATTTT.